Listed below are T cell receptor beta chains from one sample, sequenced in a study of control samples from healthy donors and cancer patients. Sequencing used immunoSEQ multiplex PCR; TCRdb keeps in-frame clones, though not all of them. There are around 120,000 clones in the sample; about 90% occur only once, and around 3% lies in the top ten. Sequenced input: blood. The receptors were sampled from a man between 60 and 75 years old in good health. CDR3s include the opening cysteine and the closing phenylalanine or tryptophan. A D gene is named only where the DNA matches it firmly. A clone size is listed for some rows: how often the clone was seen (once, few, many), or a class if it is expanded.

>NA|NA|TRBV9|TRBJ1-3
TGTGCCAGCAGCGTAGCGTTTGGGGTAGGAGGAAACACCATATATTTT
CASSVAFGVGGNTIYF
>NA|NA|TRBV7-9|TRBJ2-7
TGTGCCAGCAGCCCCTACCCTCCCATTACAGAATACTACGAGCAGTACTTC
CASSPYPPITEYYEQYF
>NA|NA|TRBV19|TRBJ1-5
TGTGCCAGTAGTATGCGTAGAGAGGGCAATCAGCCCCAGCATTTT
CASSMRREGNQPQHF
>NA|NA|TRBV18|TRBJ1-1
TGTGCCAGCTCACCCCTGACGGGTGGTCTGGACACTGAAGCTTTCTTT
CASSPLTGGLDTEAFF
>TRBD2|NA|TRBV6-5|TRBJ2-1
TGTGCCAGCAGGTGGACTAGCGGGGGAAACAATGAGCAGTTCTTC
CASRWTSGGNNEQFF
>NA|NA|TRBV7-2|TRBJ2-1
TGTGCCAGCAGCTTAGTGGGGGCGACTTACAATGAGCAGTTCTTC
CASSLVGATYNEQFF
>NA|NA|TRBV7-2|TRBJ1-3
TGTGCCAGCAGCTTAGACTCAACCTCTGGAAACACCATATATTTT
CASSLDSTSGNTIYF
>NA|NA|TRBV18|TRBJ2-2
TGTGCCAGCTCACGGGGGGCAGCCCTTCTTACCGGGGAGCTGTTTTTT
CASSRGAALLTGELFF
>NA|NA|TRBV7-2|TRBJ2-7
TGTGCCAGCAGCCCAGACCCCCTCTACGAGCAGTACTTC
CASSPDPLYEQYF
>NA|NA|TRBV7-9|TRBJ2-1
TGTGCCAGCAGCTGGGGACAAGCCGATGAGCAGTTCTTC
CASSWGQADEQFF
>TRBD1|NA|TRBV28|TRBJ1-1
TGTGCCAGCGCTTACAGGGGGCTTAACACTGAAGCTTTCTTT
CASAYRGLNTEAFF
>NA|once|TRBV7-9|TRBJ2-5
TGTGCCAGCAGCTTCGGACGGACAGCCCAAGAGACCCAGTACTTC
CASSFGRTAQETQYF
>TRBD1|NA|TRBV30|TRBJ1-5
TGTGCCTGGACTTCCGGGACAGGGGATCAGCCCCAGCATTTT
CAWTSGTGDQPQHF
>TRBD1|NA|TRBV19|TRBJ1-5
TGTGCCAGTAAGGCCGGGACAGGGGGATTAGGGGATCAGCCCCAGCATTTT
CASKAGTGGLGDQPQHF
>NA|once|TRBV6-1|TRBJ2-4
TGTGCCAGCAGTGAAAGTTACCGGCCTAGTCTCAAAAACATTCAGTACTTC
CASSESYRPSLKNIQYF
>NA|NA|TRBV7-9|TRBJ1-2
TGTGCCAGCAGCACCCAGACAGAACTATATGGCTACACCTTC
CASSTQTELYGYTF
>NA|NA|TRBV28|TRBJ1-5
TGTGCCAGCAGTTATACAGGGTTCAATCAGCCCCAGCATTTT
CASSYTGFNQPQHF
>NA|NA|TRBV12-3/TRBV12-4|TRBJ1-1
TGTGCCAGCAGTTTCACGGGCACTGAAGCTTTCTTT
CASSFTGTEAFF
>NA|NA|TRBV7-2|TRBJ1-6
TGTGCCAGCAGCTTCTCAGGTTTGAATTCACCCCTCCACTTT
CASSFSGLNSPLHF
>NA|NA|TRBV21-1|TRBJ1-2
TGTGCCAGCAGCAACTGGGACAGGCCAAATGGCTACACCTTC
CASSNWDRPNGYTF
>TRBD1|NA|TRBV6-4|TRBJ2-4
TGTGCCAGCAGTGACCCAGGGGGCGCTTTTGGAGCCAAAAACATTCAGTACTTC
CASSDPGGAFGAKNIQYF
>NA|few|TRBV28|TRBJ1-4
TGTGCCAGCAGTTTTAGGACAACTAATGAAAAACTGTTTTTT
CASSFRTTNEKLFF
>TRBD1|NA|TRBV2|TRBJ1-1
TGTGCCAGCATTGGGACAGGGGGAATGAACACTGAAGCTTTCTTT
CASIGTGGMNTEAFF
>NA|NA|TRBV4-1|TRBJ2-3
TGCGCCAGCAGCCAAGTACACCGAAGCACAGATACGCAGTATTTT
CASSQVHRSTDTQYF